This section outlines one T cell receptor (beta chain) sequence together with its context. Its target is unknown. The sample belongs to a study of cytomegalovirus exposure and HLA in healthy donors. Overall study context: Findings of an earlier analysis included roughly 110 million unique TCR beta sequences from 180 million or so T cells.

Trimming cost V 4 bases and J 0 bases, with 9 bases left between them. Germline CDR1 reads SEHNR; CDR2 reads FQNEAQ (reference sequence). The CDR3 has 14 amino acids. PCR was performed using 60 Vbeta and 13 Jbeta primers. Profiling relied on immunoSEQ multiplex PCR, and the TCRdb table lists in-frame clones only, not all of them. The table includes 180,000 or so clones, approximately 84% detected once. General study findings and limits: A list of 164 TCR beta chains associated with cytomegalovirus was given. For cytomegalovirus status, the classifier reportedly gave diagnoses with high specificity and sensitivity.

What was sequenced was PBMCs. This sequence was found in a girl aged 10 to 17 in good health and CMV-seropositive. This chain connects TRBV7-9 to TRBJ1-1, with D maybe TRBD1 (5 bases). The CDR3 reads CASSWGSMNTEAFF. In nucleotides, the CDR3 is TGTGCCAGCAGCTGGGGCAGTATGAACACTGAAGCTTTCTTT. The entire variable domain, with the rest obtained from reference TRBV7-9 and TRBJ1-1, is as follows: DTGVSQNPRHKITKRGQNVTFRCDPISEHNRLYWYRQTLGQGPEFLTYFQNEAQLEKSRLLSDRFSAERPKGSFSTLEIQRTEQGDSAMYLCASSWGSMNTEAFFGQGTRLTVV.